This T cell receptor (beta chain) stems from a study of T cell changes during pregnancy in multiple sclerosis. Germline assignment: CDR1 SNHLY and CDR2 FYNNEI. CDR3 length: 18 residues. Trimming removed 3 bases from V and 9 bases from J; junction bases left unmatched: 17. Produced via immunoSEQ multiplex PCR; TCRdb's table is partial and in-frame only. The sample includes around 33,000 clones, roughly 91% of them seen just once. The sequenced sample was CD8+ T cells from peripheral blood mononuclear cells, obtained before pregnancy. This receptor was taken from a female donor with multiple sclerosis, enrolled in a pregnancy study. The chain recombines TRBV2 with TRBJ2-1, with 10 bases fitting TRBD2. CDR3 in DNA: TGTGCCAGCAGTGATAGCTCTAGCGGGGGAATACAACGTGGTGAGCAGTTCTTC. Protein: CASSDSSSGGIQRGEQFF.